The 27 T cell receptor beta chains listed next were all sequenced from one sample in a study of cytomegalovirus exposure and HLA in healthy donors. It was with 60 Vbeta and 13 Jbeta primers that the PCR ran. The repertoire was sequenced with immunoSEQ multiplex PCR; TCRdb's copy has only in-frame clones and lacks some. The sample gives 150,000 to 200,000 clones, around 87% of which show up once; approximately 1.7% is in the top ten. Material: PBMCs. The receptors shown here come from a woman between 18 and 29 years old in good health and CMV-seronegative.

This rearrangement joins TRBV29-1 to TRBJ2-3; the D gene is possibly TRBD1 (5 bases). The length of the CDR3 is 12 residues. The V gene's germline CDR1 is SQVTM and CDR2 ANQGSEA. Deletions cut 4 bases from V and 0 bases from J, with 5 bases between. The DNA of the CDR3 is TGCAGCGTTGGACAGAGCACAGATACGCAGTATTTT. Protein product: CSVGQSTDTQYF.

The chain carries TRBV7-6 and TRBJ2-7, with a possible D match to TRBD1 (5 bases). This CDR3 comprises 15 residues. Trimming took 0 bases from V and 6 from J, leaving 15 bases between them. CDR1 SGHVS and CDR2 FNYEAQ come from the germline V gene. CDR3 sequence (DNA): TGTGCCAGCAGCTTAGCGAGGAGCAGGGCCAGCGAGCAGTACTTC. Protein sequence: CASSLARSRASEQYF. The full variable domain, with the rest looked up from reference TRBV7-6 and TRBJ2-7, is GAGVSQSPRYKVTKRGQDVALRCDPISGHVSLYWYRQALGQGPEFLTYFNYEAQQDKSGLPNDRFSAERPEGSISTLTIQRTEQRDSAMYRCASSLARSRASEQYFGPGTRLTVT.

The V gene is TRBV19, the J gene TRBJ1-2; D may be TRBD1 (5 bases). Germline V gene sequence: CDR1 LNHDA, CDR2 SQIVND (reference sequence). The CDR3 has 11 residues. V lost 10 bases and J 8 bases, leaving 14 bases between the germline ends. The CDR3 DNA reads TGTGCCACCTGGGGGGTGCTAGGCTACACCTTC. Amino acid sequence: CATWGVLGYTF.

The V and J genes are TRBV4-1 and TRBJ2-1; 12 bases align to TRBD2. The junction had 4 bases not matched to a gene; V was cut back by 4 bases and J by 9 bases. Per the germline V gene, CDR1 is MGHRA and CDR2 is YSYEKL. This CDR3 spans 14 amino acids. DNA for the CDR3: TGCGCCAGCAGCCGGACTAGCGGGGAGGTTGAGCAGTTCTTC. Amino acid sequence: CASSRTSGEVEQFF.

This chain links TRBV27 with TRBJ1-6; D is unclear. CDR3 length: 13 amino acids. Germline V gene lookup returns CDR1 MNHEY and CDR2 SMNVEV (reference sequence). The V and J ends lost 5 bases and 9 bases respectively, with 11 bases between them. The CDR3 is CASSASFTSPLHF. In DNA form, the CDR3 reads TGTGCCAGCAGTGCCAGTTTCACTTCACCCCTCCACTTT.

This rearrangement joins TRBV19 to TRBJ1-5; 12 bases line up with TRBD1. From germline, CDR1 is LNHDA and CDR2 SQIVND (reference sequence). This CDR3 comprises 17 residues. V shed 4 bases and J 6 bases; nucleotides not matched to a gene: 10. The CDR3: CASSRRDRGRGRQPQHF. The CDR3 DNA is TGTGCCAGTAGTAGACGGGACAGGGGGCGCGGGCGTCAGCCCCAGCATTTT.

J is TRBJ1-4 and V is TRBV10-3; D gene ambiguous. V lost 4 bases and J 4 bases, leaving 7 bases between the germline ends. The CDR3 is 13 residues long. The V gene's germline CDR1 is ENHRY and CDR2 SYGVKD. CDR3 bases: TGTGCCATCAGTGGAACAGTTAATGAAAAACTGTTTTTT. The encoded protein is CAISGTVNEKLFF.

This clone occurred a few times. The chain links TRBV5-1 to TRBJ2-3; D is possibly TRBD2 (5 bases). With 4 bases removed from V and 6 bases from J, the gap between germline ends came to 9 bases. Germline V gives CDR1 SGHRS, CDR2 YFSETQ. The CDR3 contains 12 residues. CDR3 nucleotide sequence: TGCGCCAGCAGCACTAGGCGCGATACGCAGTATTTT. This codes for CASSTRRDTQYF.

The rearrangement links TRBV29-1 to TRBJ2-3; 10 bases agree with TRBD1. This CDR3 contains 14 residues. Germline-derived CDR1 and CDR2 are SQVTM and ANQGSEA. With V trimmed by 7 bases and J by 3 bases, 7 bases remained unmatched. CDR3 amino acids: CSALDRGDTDTQYF. The CDR3 nucleotides are TGCAGCGCTCTGGACAGGGGGGATACAGATACGCAGTATTTT.

The gene calls are TRBV2 and TRBJ2-1, with D possibly TRBD1 on 5 matching bases. This CDR3 spans 12 amino acids. The germline V gene encodes CDR1 SNHLY and CDR2 FYNNEI. V lost 3 bases and J 5 bases, leaving 5 bases between the germline ends. The CDR3 DNA sequence: TGTGCCAGCAGTGAGACAGACAATGAGCAGTTCTTC. Translated, it gives CASSETDNEQFF.

This clone showed up just once. V usage is TRBV7-9 and J usage is TRBJ2-5, with 9 bases lining up with TRBD2. CDR1 is SEHNR and CDR2 is FQNEAQ in the germline V gene (reference sequence). This CDR3 has 15 residues. Trimming took 5 bases from V and 5 from J; bases not matched to a gene: 9. CDR3: CASSEGRGGRETQYF. CDR3 in DNA: TGTGCCAGCAGCGAGGGGCGGGGGGGCCGGGAGACCCAGTACTTC.

The gene calls are TRBV28 and TRBJ2-1, with 7 bases matching TRBD2. V lost 5 bases to trimming and J lost 4 bases; unmatched junction nucleotides: 8. This CDR3 has 15 amino acids. CDR1 is MDHEN, CDR2 SYDVKM, per germline. The CDR3 DNA follows: TGTGCCAGCAGTCCCTCGCGGGGGATTTACAATGAGCAGTTCTTC. Its protein product is CASSPSRGIYNEQFF.

This chain links TRBV4-2 with TRBJ2-1; perhaps TRBD1 as D (5 bases). Between the trimmed V and J ends, which lost 2 bases and 8 bases, there was a span of 10 bases. The CDR3 is 13 residues long. The germline gives CDR1 LGHNA, CDR2 YNFKEQ. CDR3 sequence reads: CASSQLGPHEQFF. The CDR3 nucleotides are TGTGCCAGCAGCCAATTGGGGCCCCATGAGCAGTTCTTC.

On this clone: The sample has other DNA sequences that encode this CDR3 too. This rearrangement joins TRBV19 to TRBJ2-7; 9 nucleotides agree with TRBD1. Germline V CDR1 and CDR2: LNHDA, SQIVND (reference sequence). With 3 bases clipped from V and 4 bases from J, the junction kept 4 bases outside the gene matches. The CDR3 spans 14 residues. CDR3 in amino acids: CASSIGTGNYEQYF. As DNA, the CDR3 is TGTGCCAGTAGTATTGGGACAGGGAATTACGAGCAGTACTTC.

V usage is TRBV28 and J usage is TRBJ2-5; D not resolved. With 5 bases removed from V and 2 bases from J, the gap between germline ends came to 15 bases. This CDR3 contains 15 residues. Germline V CDR1 and CDR2: MDHEN, SYDVKM. The DNA of the CDR3 is TGTGCCAGCAGTCCCGGAGATGGTTGGCAAGAGACCCAGTACTTC. This translates into CASSPGDGWQETQYF.

The rearrangement uses TRBV9 and TRBJ2-1; TRBD1 matches at 9 bases. Germline V gene sequence: CDR1 SGDLS, CDR2 YYNGEE. Germline trimming cut 4 bases from V and 9 bases from J; bases unmatched to any gene: 11. CDR3 size: 15 residues. The CDR3 DNA sequence: TGTGCCAGCAGCCCAACAGGACAGGGGATCGGTGAGCAGTTCTTC. Residues: CASSPTGQGIGEQFF.

This clone was seen more than once but under ten times. This sequence joins TRBV2 and TRBJ1-6; TRBD1 matches at 7 bases. V lost 3 bases to trimming and J lost 8 bases; unmatched junction nucleotides: 7. CDR1 is SNHLY and CDR2 is FYNNEI in the germline V gene. The CDR3 is 15 amino acids. The CDR3 DNA reads as TGTGCCAGCAGTGACCTGACAGGGCAGGATTCACCCCTCCACTTT. Its translation: CASSDLTGQDSPLHF.

The chain employs TRBV27 and TRBJ1-4; D not certain. Germline-derived CDR1 and CDR2 are MNHEY and SMNVEV (reference sequence). The CDR3 length is 13 residues. Deletions cut 4 bases from V and 2 bases from J, with 5 bases between. CDR3 DNA sequence: TGTGCCAGCAGTTCAGTTACTAATGAAAAACTGTTTTTT. This encodes CASSSVTNEKLFF. The full variable domain, rest sourced from reference TRBV27 and TRBJ1-4, is EAQVTQNPRYLITVTGKKLTVTCSQNMNHEYMSWYRQDPGLGLRQIYYSMNVEVTDKGDVPEGYKVSRKEKRNFPLILESPSPNQTSLYFCASSSVTNEKLFFGSGTQLSVL.

This clone was detected many times. Written as DNA, the CDR3 is TGTGCCAGCAGTGACTCGGGCGGGGAGCTCTACAATGAGCAGTTCTTC. Translated: CASSDSGGELYNEQFF. V and J are TRBV6-4 and TRBJ2-1, with D possibly matching TRBD2 (6 bases). Germline V gene sequence: CDR1 MRHNA, CDR2 SNTAGT. Trimming pared 0 bases from V and 3 bases from J, leaving 12 bases between. The CDR3 length is 16 residues.

The chain combines TRBV29-1 with TRBJ1-1; perhaps TRBD1 as D (5 bases). This CDR3 region has 13 residues. Looked up from germline, CDR1 is SQVTM and CDR2 is ANQGSEA. V was trimmed by 7 bases and J by 0 bases, leaving 12 bases between them. The CDR3, as DNA: TGCAGCGCCGCGGGGACGGTGAACACTGAAGCTTTCTTT. The encoded protein is CSAAGTVNTEAFF.

The J gene is TRBJ1-5, the V gene TRBV6-5; no clear D. Trimming cost V 5 bases and J 5 bases, with 7 bases left between them. From germline, CDR1 is MNHEY and CDR2 SVGAGI. This CDR3 region has 12 residues. In DNA form, the CDR3 reads TGTGCCAGCAGTCCCGGGGATCAGCCCCAGCATTTT. As protein: CASSPGDQPQHF.

The DNA of the CDR3 is TGTGCCAGCAGCTTCTCGGGGACTAGTCATTTCAATGAGCAGTTCTTC. Protein product: CASSFSGTSHFNEQFF. The chain joins TRBV5-4 to TRBJ2-1; TRBD2 matches at 8 bases. The CDR3 contains 16 residues. Per germline, CDR1 SGHNT and CDR2 YYREEE (reference sequence). Trimming cost V 2 bases and J 6 bases; bases outside gene matches: 10.

This clone was observed a single time. CDR3: CASSIDMGALASEQYF. The CDR3 DNA reads as TGTGCCAGTAGTATAGATATGGGCGCACTAGCTAGCGAGCAGTACTTC. The rearrangement joins TRBV19 to TRBJ2-7, with TRBD2 as a possible D gene (6 bases). V was shortened by 0 bases and J by 6 bases, with 18 bases between the two germline ends. This CDR3 has 16 residues. The germline V gene has CDR1 LNHDA and CDR2 SQIVND (reference sequence).

The CDR3 loop reads CASSLIILQGELGDTEAFF. CDR3 nucleotides: TGTGCCAGCAGCTTAATTATATTACAGGGCGAGTTGGGGGACACTGAAGCTTTCTTT. V and J are TRBV7-9 and TRBJ1-1; TRBD1 is a possible D gene (6 bases). The length of the CDR3 is 19 residues. Germline CDR1 SEHNR, CDR2 FQNEAQ (reference sequence). Trimming took 2 bases from V and 3 from J, leaving 25 bases between them.

In this sample, this clone turned up once. Germline and junction disagree at one end, which may indicate a read error. The gene calls are TRBV7-2 and TRBJ1-1; TRBD1 is a possible D gene (5 bases). Germline V gene data show CDR1 as SGHTA and CDR2 as FQGNSA. The CDR3 sequence is 12 residues long. In DNA form, the CDR3 reads TGTGCCAGCACCTTAAGGGGCACTGAAGCTTTCTTT. Translated: CASTLRGTEAFF.

In nucleotides, the CDR3 is TGTGCCAGCAGCTCCATTGGGGGCCAGCAGGTCGGGGAGCTGTTTTTT. This gives the protein CASSSIGGQQVGELFF. The rearrangement joins TRBV7-2 to TRBJ2-2, with TRBD1 as a possible D gene (6 bases). Germline V gene data show CDR1 as SGHTA and CDR2 as FQGNSA. The CDR3 spans 16 residues. The germline V and J ends were trimmed by 4 bases and 7 bases, with 19 bases remaining between them.

This chain links TRBV6-5 with TRBJ2-1; 9 nucleotides match TRBD2. The CDR3 consists of 13 residues. J gave up 7 bases and V 7 bases, and 5 bases lay outside the gene matches. From germline, CDR1 is MNHEY and CDR2 SVGAGI. The CDR3 is CASNRGRGNEQFF. In DNA form, the CDR3 reads TGTGCCAGCAATCGCGGGAGGGGGAATGAGCAGTTCTTC.